The sequence of this T cell receptor (beta chain) was determined in a study of CD8+ T cells in alopecia areata. Study observations and caveats: Elevated clonality characterized lesional scalp relative to normal scalp, particularly in alopecia totalis/universalis. TCR sharing across patients was less clear than in mice, possibly HLA-related. Scalp repertoires also include resident alphabeta T cells from normal skin.

Sequencing used cDNA as its template, made by extracting RNA and reverse transcribing it. Clones were read by immunoSEQ multiplex PCR, and TCRdb kept only the in-frame ones, dropping some. Here the sample spans about 30,000 clones, approximately 65% being singletons. Samples from alopecia areata patients were lesional scalp punch biopsies and peripheral blood. Worth noting for this clone: Its antigen is not identified.

Germline loops: CDR1 SGHAT, CDR2 FQNNGV. The CDR3 totals 15 residues. With 2 bases removed from V and 0 bases from J, the gap between germline ends came to 8 bases. This receptor was obtained from a human donor with alopecia areata. Material: NKG2D-high CD8+ T cells sorted from blood. This sequence joins TRBV11-2 and TRBJ2-1; no definite D call. This chain's CDR3 is CASSLPESSYNEQFF. CDR3 nucleotides: TGTGCCAGCAGCTTACCGGAGAGCTCCTACAATGAGCAGTTCTTC. Full variable domain (remainder filled in from reference TRBV11-2 and TRBJ2-1): EAGVAQSPRYKIIEKRQSVAFWCNPISGHATLYWYQQILGQGPKLLIQFQNNGVVDDSQLPKDRFSAERLKGVDSTLKIQPAKLEDSAVYLCASSLPESSYNEQFFGPGTRLTVL.